This T cell receptor beta chain is drawn from a study of CD8 T cells in ankylosing spondylitis. Notes on the study in general: It was reported that disease-linked clones were significantly enriched in matched ankylosing spondylitis synovial fluid. Characteristic of ankylosing spondylitis blood, it appeared, was a TCR beta motif comprising about 8 highly homologous variants. Prior work had noted some motif variants in reactive arthritis blood and synovial fluid.

By quantitative 5'-RACE with molecular barcodes, the TCR beta libraries were made. TCRdb re-called the 5' RACE reads through MiXCR, storing one row per CDR3 protein. In the table there are 30,000 to 45,000 distinct CDR3 sequences, about a tenth of which are singletons. This CDR3 is built from 12 residues. Trimming cost V 3 bases and J 7 bases, with 6 bases left between them. Germline loops: CDR1 MNHEY, CDR2 SMNVEV (reference sequence). The table lists this clonotype with many counts. Its matching antigen is unknown. The sequenced material came from blood, either unsorted or a sorted T cell fraction (not recorded which). The receptor comes from a male donor with ankylosing spondylitis or in good health (not recorded which). The rearrangement links TRBV27 to TRBJ2-2; D might be TRBD2 (5 bases). CDR3 region: CASSFEGGELFF. In DNA form, the CDR3 reads TGTGCCAGCAGTTTCGAGGGCGGGGAGCTGTTTTTT.